This T cell receptor (beta chain) is from a study of T cell repertoires in cytomegalovirus infection. Study details: Alongside well-studied HLA-B-restricted CMV epitopes, recently identified HLA-C-restricted CMV epitopes were also used. Indicated by public TCR beta signatures were CMV infection and matching HLA type.

This clonotype was found many times. The antigen remains unidentified. V gave up 7 bases and J gave up 8 bases, with 14 bases separating them. The CDR3 totals 13 residues. Germline CDR1 is SGHVS and CDR2 is FQNEAQ. Study findings and constraints: HLA-C-restricted CMV-specific TCR beta clonotypes were dominant in the ex vivo response. Frequencies of public TCR beta families were cumulated, and this identified carriers of CMV plus the relevant HLA.

In TCRdb, the reads were re-called with MiXCR into one record per CDR3 protein. The sample carries roughly 990,000 distinct CDR3 sequences, approximately 30% recorded once. The TCR comes from a human donor in good health (CMV status not recorded). Some clones in this sample may be carry-over from other donors' samples. The sample consisted of cultured CD8+ T cells from PBMCs, taken from culture after CMV antigen stimulation. V and J are TRBV7-8 and TRBJ1-4; D call uncertain. CDR3 bases: TGTGCCAGCAACCAAGGGAACCCCGAAAAACTGTTTTTT. Amino acids: CASNQGNPEKLFF.